The 13 T cell receptor beta chains below all came from one sample that was sequenced in a study of T cell responses to AZD1222 COVID-19 vaccine. Using immunoSEQ multiplex PCR, the repertoire was profiled, and TCRdb retains in-frame clones only, with some absent. The sample has around 100,000 clones, 92% seen once; the top ten hold roughly 1.1%. Sequenced here: peripheral blood, sampled on day 0 of AZD1222 vaccination. All receptors derive from an adult in good health.

This chain links TRBV30 with TRBJ2-1; 7 bases map to TRBD2. The CDR3 spans 14 residues. Per germline, CDR1 GTSNPN and CDR2 SVGIG (reference sequence). Trimming cost V 1 base and J 1 base; bases outside gene matches: 1. The CDR3 protein is CAWSGGSSYNEQFF. CDR3 in DNA: TGTGCCTGGAGTGGCGGGAGTTCCTACAATGAGCAGTTCTTC.

This CDR3 reads CASSKGQGRGYGYTF. The CDR3 nucleotides are TGTGCCAGCAGCAAAGGACAGGGGAGGGGATATGGCTACACCTTC. The V call is TRBV21-1, the J call TRBJ1-2; the table calls TRBD1, which could not be checked here. TRBV21-1 is noted as a pseudogene. The CDR3 is 15 amino acids.

V and J are TRBV28 and TRBJ1-1; a weak D match, TRBD1 (5 bases). Trimming left V 5 bases short and J 1 base short, with 8 bases between. The CDR3 totals 13 residues. CDR1 and CDR2 (germline): MDHEN, SYDVKM. This CDR3 reads CASSSTGNTEAFF. As DNA, the CDR3 is TGTGCCAGCAGTAGTACAGGGAACACTGAAGCTTTCTTT.

The J gene is TRBJ1-1, the V gene TRBV2, with D maybe TRBD1 (5 bases). V was pared by 0 bases and J by 4 bases, with 9 bases between. CDR3 length: 14 amino acids. Germline V lookup: CDR1 SNHLY, CDR2 FYNNEI. CDR3 amino acids: CASSEARGGTEAFF. The CDR3, as DNA: TGTGCCAGCAGTGAAGCCCGTGGGGGCACTGAAGCTTTCTTT.

This rearrangement joins TRBV6-2 or TRBV6-3 to TRBJ2-2, with TRBD2 matching over 7 bases. The CDR3 runs 15 residues. V lost 2 bases, J lost 3 bases, and 3 bases stayed unmatched. CDR1 and CDR2 from the germline V gene are MNHEY and SVGEGT. This chain's CDR3 is CASSYRAGYTGELFF. The CDR3 DNA follows: TGTGCCAGCAGTTACCGAGCGGGGTACACCGGGGAGCTGTTTTTT.

This clone has a single count. The CDR3 loop is CASSRPGGGFYEQYF. In DNA, the CDR3 is TGTGCCAGCAGCCGCCCGGGGGGAGGATTCTACGAGCAGTACTTC. The V gene is TRBV28, the J gene TRBJ2-7, with 7 bases identical to TRBD2. The trim removed 6 bases at V and 3 bases at J, leaving 11 bases unmatched. There are 15 residues in the CDR3. Germline V gene sequence: CDR1 MDHEN, CDR2 SYDVKM. The whole variable domain, remainder taken from reference TRBV28 and TRBJ2-7, is DVKVTQSSRYLVKRTGEKVFLECVQDMDHENMFWYRQDPGLGLRLIYFSYDVKMKEKGDIPEGYSVSREKKERFSLILESASTNQTSMYLCASSRPGGGFYEQYFGPGTRLTVT.

The CDR3 sequence: CASSPGTAGGYTF. CDR3 nucleotides: TGTGCCAGCAGCCCTGGGACAGCTGGGGGCTACACCTTC. The genes are TRBV5-6 and TRBJ1-2; 7 bases are shared with TRBD1. Germline CDR1 and CDR2: SGHDT and YYEEEE. The CDR3 spans 13 residues. Trimming removed 4 bases from V and 8 bases from J; junction bases left unmatched: 8.

This chain joins TRBV18 and TRBJ1-5; D is unresolved. There are 18 residues in the CDR3. In germline, CDR1 is KGHSH, CDR2 LQKENI. V lost 2 bases to trimming and J lost 0 bases, with 17 bases between them. The CDR3 protein is CASSPFSADIPSNQPQHF. CDR3 in DNA: TGTGCCAGCTCACCATTCTCGGCTGACATACCTAGCAATCAGCCCCAGCATTTT.

A few counts support this clone. The gene calls are TRBV7-9 and TRBJ1-2; D ambiguous. The CDR3 sequence is 15 residues long. The V end was cut by 4 bases, the J end by 3 bases, with 15 bases between. Germline V gene data show CDR1 as SEHNR and CDR2 as FQNEAQ (reference sequence). The CDR3: CASSYRIGLDYGYTF. The CDR3 DNA follows: TGTGCCAGCAGCTACCGTATAGGGCTGGACTATGGCTACACCTTC. The whole variable domain, filled in from reference TRBV7-9 and TRBJ1-2, reads DTGVSQNPRHKITKRGQNVTFRCDPISEHNRLYWYRQTLGQGPEFLTYFQNEAQLEKSRLLSDRFSAERPKGSFSTLEIQRTEQGDSAMYLCASSYRIGLDYGYTFGSGTRLTVV.

The chain carries TRBV27 and TRBJ1-5, with 7 bases aligning to TRBD1. Trimming cost V 5 bases and J 6 bases; bases outside gene matches: 10. CDR1 is MNHEY and CDR2 is SMNVEV in the germline V gene (reference sequence). The CDR3 extends over 15 amino acids. The CDR3 region has the DNA TGTGCCAGCAGTGTCAACAGGGGTAGGCGTCAGCCCCAGCATTTT. Encoded protein: CASSVNRGRRQPQHF.

The chain carries TRBV5-8 and TRBJ2-2; no definite D call. From germline, CDR1 is SGHTS and CDR2 YDEGEE. The CDR3 sequence is 15 residues long. V lost 4 bases and J 4 bases, leaving 14 bases between the germline ends. CDR3 region: CASSNTPYSTGELFF. For the CDR3, the DNA is TGTGCCAGCAGCAATACCCCGTACAGCACCGGGGAGCTGTTTTTT.

This chain connects TRBV30 to TRBJ2-7, with 10 bases aligning to TRBD1. The CDR3 loop spans 15 amino acids. Unmatched junction bases numbered 7, after V lost 1 base and J lost 4 bases. CDR1 is GTSNPN, CDR2 SVGIG, per germline (reference sequence). CDR3: CAWSGSDRGPYEQYF. As DNA, the CDR3 is TGTGCCTGGAGTGGATCCGACAGGGGGCCTTACGAGCAGTACTTC.

The J gene is TRBJ1-2, the V gene TRBV30; D unclear. This CDR3 spans 12 amino acids. Germline assignment: CDR1 GTSNPN and CDR2 SVGIG (reference sequence). The V and J ends lost 2 bases and 3 bases respectively, with 7 bases between them. The CDR3 loop reads CAWSWRYYGYTF. The CDR3 coding sequence is TGTGCCTGGAGTTGGAGGTACTATGGCTACACCTTC.